Shown below are 27 T cell receptor beta chains from a single sample sequenced in a study of cytomegalovirus exposure and HLA in healthy donors. The PCR had 60 Vbeta and 13 Jbeta primers. Sequenced by immunoSEQ multiplex PCR; TCRdb stores in-frame clones only, minus some. The sample lists about 130,000 clones; around 67% were seen once. Sequencing used PBMCs. The source is a young man in good health and CMV-seropositive.

In nucleotides, the CDR3 is TGCGCCAGCAGTTCGCAACAGGGGCCCACTGAAGCTTTCTTT. It yields the protein CASSSQQGPTEAFF. The V and J genes are TRBV5-1 and TRBJ1-1; 7 nucleotides line up with TRBD1. Germline values: CDR1 SGHRS, CDR2 YFSETQ. The CDR3 is 14 amino acids. Trimming at V came to 5 bases and at J to 4 bases, leaving 8 bases not matched to a gene.

This chain uses TRBV6-6 with TRBJ1-4; 9 bases line up with TRBD1. Germline CDR1 MNHNY, CDR2 SVGAGI (reference sequence). This CDR3 region has 11 residues. Trimming at V came to 6 bases and at J to 14 bases, leaving 4 bases not matched to a gene. CDR3 loop: CASRGTGMLFF. The CDR3 DNA is TGTGCCAGCAGGGGGACAGGGATGCTGTTTTTT.

The chain has TRBV5-1 and TRBJ2-5, with 9 nucleotides matching TRBD1. CDR1 is SGHRS and CDR2 is YFSETQ in the germline V gene. The trim removed 4 bases at V and 4 bases at J, leaving 8 bases unmatched. This CDR3 comprises 15 residues. The CDR3 DNA is TGCGCCAGCAGCGCAGGGACAGGGAGGGGAGAGACCCAGTACTTC. It is translated as CASSAGTGRGETQYF.

This chain's CDR3 is CASSLRQSYGYTF. The CDR3 DNA is TGTGCCAGCAGCTTGCGACAGAGCTATGGCTACACCTTC. V usage is TRBV5-6 and J usage is TRBJ1-2; maybe TRBD1 (5 bases). With 1 base removed from V and 4 bases from J, the gap between germline ends came to 8 bases. From germline, CDR1 is SGHDT and CDR2 YYEEEE. The CDR3 runs 13 residues.

This chain links TRBV7-9 with TRBJ2-2, with 7 bases aligning to TRBD1. V lost 11 bases and J lost 6; bases outside the gene matches: 6. This CDR3 spans 12 amino acids. Germline CDR1 and CDR2: SEHNR and FQNEAQ (reference sequence). CDR3 DNA: TGTGCCGACGACAGGGTGCCCGGGGAGCTGTTTTTT. Its translation is CADDRVPGELFF.

The rearrangement uses TRBV6-5 and TRBJ2-5; D might be TRBD1 (5 bases). With 8 bases removed from V and 4 bases from J, the gap between germline ends came to 20 bases. The CDR3 is 15 amino acids. Germline CDR1 reads MNHEY; CDR2 reads SVGAGI. The CDR3 DNA reads TGTGCCAGCCATAGGGGAAATTGGGGATCAGAGACCCAGTACTTC. Translated, it gives CASHRGNWGSETQYF.

This clone was counted only a few times. The chain couples TRBV21-1 to TRBJ2-4; the DNA was not used to check the table's D call, TRBD2. TRBV21-1 has pseudogene status. CDR3 length: 14 residues. The CDR3 protein is CARDDRRAKNIQYF. The CDR3 DNA is TGTGCCCGCGACGACCGGAGGGCCAAAAACATTCAGTACTTC.

This chain connects TRBV10-2 to TRBJ2-1, with D unclear. The germline V and J ends were trimmed by 4 bases and 7 bases, with 11 bases remaining between them. The CDR3 covers 13 residues. Germline loops: CDR1 WSHSY, CDR2 SAAADI. The CDR3 sequence: CASSAPSWNEQFF. The CDR3 DNA follows: TGCGCCAGCAGTGCGCCTAGTTGGAATGAGCAGTTCTTC.

A few counts support this clone. V gene TRBV19 combines with J gene TRBJ2-5; TRBD2 agrees at 8 bases. The junction had 5 bases not matched to a gene; V was cut back by 0 bases and J by 2 bases. Germline V gives CDR1 LNHDA, CDR2 SQIVND (reference sequence). The CDR3 has 16 residues. The CDR3 bases are TGTGCCAGTAGTATAGAAGCTAGCGGGTTTCAAGAGACCCAGTACTTC. This sequence encodes CASSIEASGFQETQYF.

The chain uses TRBV5-1 and TRBJ1-5; D possibly corresponds to TRBD1 (5 bases). This CDR3 spans 13 amino acids. V lost 2 bases, J lost 6 bases, and 9 bases lay in between. In germline, CDR1 is SGHRS, CDR2 YFSETQ. The CDR3 sequence: CASSLEGVQPQHF. In DNA form, the CDR3 reads TGCGCCAGCAGCTTAGAAGGGGTTCAGCCCCAGCATTTT.

The J gene is TRBJ2-5, the V gene TRBV7-6; TRBD2 matches at 7 bases. CDR1 is SGHVS and CDR2 is FNYEAQ in the germline V gene. The length of the CDR3 is 15 residues. Trimming cost V 1 base and J 5 bases; bases outside gene matches: 7. CDR3 loop: CASSLGVGGGETQYF. In nucleotides, the CDR3 is TGTGCCAGCAGCTTAGGGGTTGGGGGAGGGGAGACCCAGTACTTC.

This clone has a single count. This chain joins TRBV30 and TRBJ2-1; possibly TRBD1 for D (5 bases). The CDR3 loop spans 12 amino acids. V dropped 4 bases and J dropped 3 bases, with 7 bases sitting between them. Germline V CDR1 and CDR2: GTSNPN, SVGIG (reference sequence). In DNA form, the CDR3 reads TGTGCCTGGACGACAGACTACAATGAGCAGTTCTTC. This codes for CAWTTDYNEQFF.

The chain links TRBV9 to TRBJ1-4, with 8 bases that match TRBD1. V trimming: 3 bases; J trimming: 5 bases; junction bases outside the gene matches: 9. The V gene's germline CDR1 is SGDLS and CDR2 YYNGEE. The CDR3 totals 16 residues. The CDR3 is CASSGQGTAKNEKLFF. CDR3 sequence (DNA): TGTGCCAGCAGCGGACAGGGGACGGCCAAGAATGAAAAACTGTTTTTT.

The table lists this clone with a few counts. V and J are TRBV9 and TRBJ2-1, with 9 bases that match TRBD1. This CDR3 has 16 amino acids. The V gene end was trimmed by 0 bases and the J gene end by 5 bases; junction bases not matched to a gene: 6. Germline lookup yields CDR1 SGDLS and CDR2 YYNGEE. CDR3 sequence: CASSVDGRTGDNEQFF. The CDR3 region has the DNA TGTGCCAGCAGCGTAGATGGACGGACAGGGGACAATGAGCAGTTCTTC.

The V and J genes are TRBV11-1 and TRBJ2-1; no reliable D call. Germline CDR1 reads SGHAT; CDR2 reads FQDESV (reference sequence). V was shortened by 1 base and J by 5 bases, with 6 bases between the two germline ends. This CDR3 region has 13 residues. The CDR3 DNA reads as TGTGCCAGCAGCTTAGACTACAACAATGAGCAGTTCTTC. Protein: CASSLDYNNEQFF.

This chain connects TRBV14 to TRBJ2-1; 8 bases map to TRBD1. From germline, CDR1 is SGHDN and CDR2 FVKESK. This CDR3 is 16 amino acids long. V trimming: 4 bases; J trimming: 7 bases; junction bases outside the gene matches: 12. CDR3 amino acids: CASSLRTGLLQNEQFF. The CDR3 DNA follows: TGTGCCAGCAGCCTGAGGACAGGGTTGTTACAAAATGAGCAGTTCTTC.

The chain recombines TRBV27 with TRBJ1-1, with D possibly TRBD1 on 6 matching bases. This CDR3 region has 16 residues. V lost 1 base and J lost 1, with 13 bases in between. The germline CDR1 and CDR2 sequences are MNHEY and SMNVEV (reference sequence). CDR3 residues: CASSLLGGRGNTEAFF. CDR3 in DNA: TGTGCCAGCAGTTTATTGGGGGGGCGAGGGAACACTGAAGCTTTCTTT.

V is TRBV7-2 and J is TRBJ2-1; 11 bases match TRBD2. This CDR3 region has 16 residues. Trimming cost V 5 bases and J 6 bases; bases outside gene matches: 9. CDR1 SGHTA and CDR2 FQGNSA come from the germline V gene. CDR3 DNA: TGTGCCAGCAGCCCGGATCTAGCGGGAGGACGCAATGAGCAGTTCTTC. Protein product: CASSPDLAGGRNEQFF.

This sequence joins TRBV14 and TRBJ1-1, with D unclear. CDR1 is SGHDN, CDR2 FVKESK, per germline. V was pared by 0 bases and J by 1 base, with 15 bases between. The CDR3 totals 17 residues. Here the CDR3 DNA reads TGTGCCAGCAGCCAAGAACCCCCCCACAGATGGAACACTGAAGCTTTCTTT. It translates to CASSQEPPHRWNTEAFF.

The rearrangement uses TRBV5-1 and TRBJ2-3; tentatively, D is TRBD1 (6 bases). Trimming removed 1 base at V and 1 base at J, with 7 bases between. The CDR3 spans 14 residues. From germline, CDR1 is SGHRS and CDR2 YFSETQ. This CDR3 reads CASSLKGGTDTQYF. DNA of the CDR3: TGCGCCAGCAGCTTGAAGGGGGGCACAGATACGCAGTATTTT.

The chain employs TRBV5-1 and TRBJ2-2; 11 nucleotides match TRBD1. CDR1 SGHRS and CDR2 YFSETQ come from the germline V gene. Trimming cost V 4 bases and J 6 bases; bases outside gene matches: 5. This CDR3 spans 15 amino acids. CDR3 DNA: TGCGCCAGCAGCCATGGACAGGGGGCCGCCGGGGAGCTGTTTTTT. This codes for CASSHGQGAAGELFF.

The rearrangement joins TRBV9 to TRBJ1-3, with no clear D. Looked up from germline, CDR1 is SGDLS and CDR2 is YYNGEE. The length of the CDR3 is 15 residues. The germline V and J ends were trimmed by 0 bases and 4 bases, with 11 bases remaining between them. The CDR3 sequence: CASSVGAGWGNTIYF. The DNA for the CDR3 is TGTGCCAGCAGCGTAGGGGCAGGATGGGGAAACACCATATATTTT.

The V and J genes are TRBV18 and TRBJ1-3, with D possibly being TRBD1 (5 bases). Trimming removed 4 bases from V and 0 bases from J, with 16 bases in between. This CDR3 region has 17 residues. CDR1 is KGHSH, CDR2 LQKENI, per germline. The CDR3 loop reads CASSREQVSHSGNTIYF. CDR3 in DNA: TGTGCCAGCTCACGGGAACAGGTGTCCCACTCTGGAAACACCATATATTTT.

This chain joins TRBV6-5 and TRBJ2-7; D perhaps matches TRBD2 (6 bases). V lost 5 bases and J 4 bases, leaving 12 bases between the germline ends. The CDR3 spans 13 residues. The germline V gene encodes CDR1 MNHEY and CDR2 SVGAGI. The CDR3 DNA follows: TGTGCCAGCAGTCTTCGGGACTCTTACGAGCAGTACTTC. The encoded protein is CASSLRDSYEQYF.

V and J are TRBV25-1 and TRBJ1-5, with 10 nucleotides matching TRBD1. This CDR3 contains 13 residues. Germline V gene sequence: CDR1 MGHDK, CDR2 SYGVNS. The V segment lost 7 bases and the J segment 4 bases; nucleotides outside the gene matches: 1. CDR3 nucleotide sequence: TGTGCCAGCACGGGACAGGGGAATCAGCCCCAGCATTTT. Translated: CASTGQGNQPQHF.

This sequence joins TRBV29-1 and TRBJ1-4, with unresolved D. The CDR3 covers 13 residues. Germline CDR1 SQVTM, CDR2 ANQGSEA. Trimming pared 5 bases from V and 0 bases from J, leaving 7 bases between. The CDR3 reads CSVSGPTNEKLFF. Written as DNA, the CDR3 is TGCAGCGTTAGCGGCCCAACTAATGAAAAACTGTTTTTT.

The chain combines TRBV10-3 with TRBJ1-5, with a weak D call TRBD1 (6 bases). The V and J ends lost 10 bases and 4 bases respectively, with 20 bases between them. Germline V lookup: CDR1 ENHRY, CDR2 SYGVKD. The CDR3 spans 15 residues. Here the CDR3 DNA reads TGTGCCACCCGGAGCCCGGACAGAGCAAATCAGCCCCAGCATTTT. This codes for CATRSPDRANQPQHF.